This is a list of T cell receptor beta chains from one sample in a study of cytomegalovirus exposure and HLA in healthy donors. Clones were sequenced by immunoSEQ multiplex PCR, and TCRdb holds only the in-frame ones, with some missing. Among 200,000 to 250,000 clones listed, around 80% were seen once. Sequenced material: PBMCs. The receptors originated from a man aged 40-49 years in good health and CMV-seronegative. Both conserved end residues are part of each CDR3. Each record gives: V gene, D gene, clone size, J gene, CDR3 protein, CDR3 DNA. D genes are given only for firm matches. A row's size may be missing; if present it is once, few, many or a size class.

TRBV18	TRBD2	-	TRBJ2-1	CASSPGGGSYNEQFF	TGTGCCAGCTCACCGGGGGGGGGATCCTACAATGAGCAGTTCTTC
TRBV4-1	-	-	TRBJ1-1	CASSQNLIRGPEAFF	TGCGCCAGCAGCCAAAACCTGATACGAGGGCCTGAAGCTTTCTTT
TRBV6-6	TRBD2	-	TRBJ2-1	CASSRALAGGPNEQFF	TGTGCCAGCAGCCGGGCCCTAGCGGGAGGACCTAATGAGCAGTTCTTC
TRBV7-2	TRBD2	-	TRBJ2-2	CASRLAGANTGELFF	TGTGCCAGCAGACTAGCGGGAGCAAACACCGGGGAGCTGTTTTTT
TRBV9	TRBD1	-	TRBJ1-1	CASSTGGEAFF	TGTGCCAGCAGCACAGGGGGGGAAGCTTTCTTT
TRBV15	-	-	TRBJ1-3	CATSRDLTGSHSGNTIYF	TGTGCCACCAGCAGAGATCTGACAGGTTCCCACTCTGGAAACACCATATATTTT
TRBV14	-	-	TRBJ2-7	CASSQEEQGTYEQYF	TGTGCCAGCAGCCAAGAGGAACAGGGAACCTACGAGCAGTACTTC
TRBV5-8	-	-	TRBJ2-7	CASGHVLRYEQYF	TGTGCCAGCGGACACGTTCTACGCTACGAGCAGTACTTC
TRBV5-1	-	-	TRBJ2-2	CASSGEPGELFF	TGCGCCAGCAGCGGGGAGCCCGGGGAGCTGTTTTTT
TRBV6-5	-	-	TRBJ1-2	CASSYNQGGYGYTF	TGTGCCAGCAGTTACAATCAAGGGGGCTATGGCTACACCTTC
TRBV27	-	-	TRBJ2-7	CASSLSGRQAYEQYF	TGTGCCAGCAGTCTCTCCGGCAGACAAGCCTACGAGCAGTACTTC
TRBV9	-	-	TRBJ1-1	CASSVGLRSGENEAFF	TGTGCCAGCAGCGTAGGTCTCAGGTCAGGGGAAAATGAAGCTTTCTTT
TRBV7-9	TRBD2	-	TRBJ2-1	CAGVRTSPYNEQFF	TGTGCCGGCGTTCGGACTAGCCCCTACAATGAGCAGTTCTTC
TRBV7-9	TRBD1	few	TRBJ2-7	CASSARDRPYEQYF	TGTGCCAGCAGCGCCCGGGACAGGCCCTACGAGCAGTACTTC
TRBV7-9	-	once	TRBJ1-4	CASSLTGGGTEEKLFF	TGTGCCAGCAGCTTAACTGGGGGGGGGACGGAGGAAAAACTGTTTTTT
TRBV9	TRBD2	-	TRBJ2-7	CASSPGGGYEQYF	TGTGCCAGCAGCCCCGGGGGGGGCTACGAGCAGTACTTC
TRBV27	TRBD1	-	TRBJ1-2	CASSGQGPYGYTF	TGTGCCAGCAGCGGACAGGGGCCTTATGGCTACACCTTC
TRBV7-2	TRBD1	once	TRBJ1-2	CASSSDTGGFYTF	TGTGCCAGCAGCTCAGACACAGGGGGATTCTACACCTTC
TRBV28	-	-	TRBJ2-7	CASSSGQTYEQYF	TGTGCCAGCAGTTCAGGACAGACCTACGAGCAGTACTTC
TRBV7-9	TRBD2	few	TRBJ2-1	CASSPQGTRNRNEQFF	TGTGCCAGCAGCCCCCAAGGGACTAGAAACCGTAATGAGCAGTTCTTC
TRBV5-1	TRBD2	-	TRBJ2-7	CASSLERAGDYEQYF	TGCGCCAGCAGCTTGGAGCGAGCGGGAGACTACGAGCAGTACTTC
TRBV29-1	TRBD1	-	TRBJ1-5	CSVGQGAYQPQHF	TGCAGCGTTGGCCAGGGGGCTTATCAGCCCCAGCATTTT
TRBV6-5	-	-	TRBJ2-5	CASSYSGFSETQYF	TGTGCCAGCAGTTACTCCGGGTTTTCGGAGACCCAGTACTTC
TRBV9	TRBD2	-	TRBJ2-4	CASSVGLAGQNIQYF	TGTGCCAGCAGCGTGGGACTAGCGGGACAAAACATTCAGTACTTC
TRBV5-4	-	once	TRBJ1-2	CASSFAGAGYTF	TGTGCCAGCAGCTTTGCAGGGGCGGGCTACACCTTC
TRBV9	TRBD1	-	TRBJ1-4	CASSARDRHNEKLFF	TGTGCCAGCAGCGCCCGGGACAGACATAATGAAAAACTGTTTTTT
TRBV6-5	-	-	TRBJ1-1	CASTSQGGAFF	TGTGCCAGCACCTCACAGGGTGGGGCTTTCTTT
TRBV4-1	-	-	TRBJ1-2	CASSQGPDANYGYTF	TGCGCCAGCAGCCAAGGCCCAGATGCTAACTATGGCTACACCTTC
TRBV23-1	TRBD2	-	TRBJ2-7	CASSPVLAEPSYEQYF	TGCGCCAGCAGTCCCGTCCTAGCGGAGCCCTCCTACGAGCAGTACTTC
TRBV7-9	-	-	TRBJ1-5	CSSQNSIEPQHF	TGTTCCAGCCAAAACTCAATTGAGCCCCAGCATTTT
TRBV27	-	few	TRBJ2-2	CASSRTGPGELFF	TGTGCCAGCAGTAGAACAGGGCCCGGGGAGCTGTTTTTT
TRBV7-8	TRBD2	-	TRBJ2-1	CASSTGLPYNEQFF	TGTGCCAGCAGCACGGGACTACCCTACAATGAGCAGTTCTTC
TRBV19	-	-	TRBJ1-1	CASRLATEPSEAFF	TGTGCCAGTAGGCTTGCGACAGAACCTTCTGAAGCTTTCTTT
TRBV19	TRBD2	once	TRBJ2-1	CASSMGGGFNSYNEQFF	TGTGCCAGTAGTATGGGGGGAGGGTTTAACTCGTACAATGAGCAGTTCTTC
TRBV5-1	-	-	TRBJ2-5	CASSPQGWQETQYF	TGCGCCAGCAGCCCGCAGGGATGGCAAGAGACCCAGTACTTC
TRBV29-1	-	-	TRBJ2-3	CSVEGRDSTQYF	TGCAGCGTTGAAGGTAGAGACTCTACGCAGTATTTT
TRBV9	-	-	TRBJ2-5	CASSVGVRVETQYF	TGTGCCAGCAGCGTAGGTGTGAGGGTAGAGACCCAGTACTTC
TRBV7-9	-	-	TRBJ2-1	CASSNSGVSYNEQFF	TGTGCCAGCAGCAATAGCGGAGTCTCCTACAATGAGCAGTTCTTC
TRBV28	-	-	TRBJ2-2	CASSSPTSRTTGELFF	TGTGCCAGCAGTTCCCCGACTAGTAGAACCACCGGGGAGCTGTTTTTT
TRBV11-1	-	-	TRBJ1-4	CASSHDGDPEKLFF	TGTGCCAGCAGCCATGACGGGGATCCAGAAAAACTGTTTTTT
TRBV13	TRBD1	-	TRBJ1-6	CASSLEGQGASYNSPLHF	TGTGCCAGCAGCTTAGAGGGACAGGGGGCCTCCTATAATTCACCCCTCCACTTT
TRBV9	TRBD1	-	TRBJ2-1	CASSSRDRTKEQFF	TGTGCCAGCAGCTCCCGGGACAGGACTAAAGAGCAGTTCTTC
TRBV30	-	-	TRBJ1-6	CAWKLRGTYNSPLHF	TGTGCCTGGAAACTCCGGGGAACCTATAATTCACCCCTCCACTTT
TRBV4-1	-	-	TRBJ2-2	CASSPSRTSNTGELFF	TGCGCCAGCAGCCCGTCCCGGACATCGAACACCGGGGAGCTGTTTTTT
TRBV14	TRBD1	-	TRBJ1-2	CASSQDRGQGDYGYTF	TGTGCCAGCAGCCAAGACCGAGGACAGGGGGACTATGGCTACACCTTC
TRBV5-1	-	-	TRBJ2-5	CASSSNLERTETQYF	TGCGCCAGCAGCTCTAACCTGGAGCGGACAGAGACCCAGTACTTC
TRBV7-8	TRBD2	-	TRBJ2-7	CASSSSLAGVNEQYF	TGTGCCAGCAGCTCGAGCCTAGCGGGGGTGAATGAGCAGTACTTC
TRBV29-1	TRBD1	-	TRBJ1-1	CSVARDRGTEAFF	TGCAGCGTTGCCCGGGACAGGGGCACTGAAGCTTTCTTT
TRBV19	-	-	TRBJ2-1	CASTAARNEQFF	TGTGCCAGTACCGCGGCGCGGAATGAGCAGTTCTTC
TRBV13	-	-	TRBJ1-6	CASSPRESNSPLHF	TGTGCCAGCAGCCCCCGAGAATCTAATTCACCCCTCCACTTT
TRBV15	-	-	TRBJ2-1	CATSRESRELGRDEQFF	TGTGCCACCAGCAGAGAAAGTCGAGAACTAGGTCGAGATGAGCAGTTCTTC
TRBV19	TRBD1	-	TRBJ2-7	CASSFGQGATYEQYF	TGTGCCAGTAGTTTCGGACAGGGGGCAACCTACGAGCAGTACTTC
TRBV6-6	TRBD1	few	TRBJ2-2	CASSSGQGGTGELFF	TGTGCCAGCAGTTCGGGACAGGGAGGCACCGGGGAGCTGTTTTTT